The 13 T cell receptor beta chains in this list originate from one sample, sequenced in a study of blood T cell repertoires in COVID-19. Only in-frame clones appear in the TCRdb table, and some are missing; sequencing was by immunoSEQ multiplex PCR. Seen here are 200,000 to 250,000 clones, 70% to 90% observed once, and the top ten hold about 1.5%. What was sequenced was peripheral blood. The receptors stem from a man aged 18 to 35 with active or convalescent COVID-19.

The chain employs TRBV12-5 and TRBJ1-2; D not resolved. CDR1 LGHNT and CDR2 FRNRAP come from the germline V gene. The V end was cut by 4 bases, the J end by 4 bases, with 13 bases between. This CDR3 region has 14 residues. The CDR3 reads CASGSGKVSYGYTF. In DNA form, the CDR3 reads TGTGCTAGTGGTTCGGGTAAGGTGAGCTATGGCTACACCTTC.

The chain recombines TRBV5-4 with TRBJ1-1; 7 bases align to TRBD1. This CDR3 is 14 amino acids long. Germline CDR1 SGHNT, CDR2 YYREEE (reference sequence). V gave up 4 bases and J gave up 1 base; unmatched junction bases: 4. CDR3 amino acids: CASSPGTANTEAFF. The CDR3 nucleotides read TGTGCCAGCAGCCCCGGGACAGCGAACACTGAAGCTTTCTTT.

DNA of the CDR3: TGTGCCAGCAGCTTACAACCAGGGGGCGGCACAGATACGCAGTATTTT. This codes for CASSLQPGGGTDTQYF. The J gene is TRBJ2-3, the V gene TRBV7-7; 8 bases are shared with TRBD1. CDR3 size: 16 residues. With V trimmed by 2 bases and J by 1 base, 5 bases remained unmatched. Per the germline V gene, CDR1 is SSHAT and CDR2 is FNYEAQ (reference sequence).

This chain joins TRBV28 and TRBJ2-5; D gene ambiguous. V lost 3 bases and J lost 4, with 6 bases in between. Germline CDR1 and CDR2: MDHEN and SYDVKM. This CDR3 region has 12 residues. As DNA, the CDR3 is TGTGCCAGCAGTTTGATAGCAGAGACCCAGTACTTC. Its protein product is CASSLIAETQYF. Looking up the rest from reference TRBV28 and TRBJ2-5 gives the full variable domain: DVKVTQSSRYLVKRTGEKVFLECVQDMDHENMFWYRQDPGLGLRLIYFSYDVKMKEKGDIPEGYSVSREKKERFSLILESASTNQTSMYLCASSLIAETQYFGPGTRLLVL.

The V call is TRBV15, the J call TRBJ1-6; 8 bases agree with TRBD1. V shed 5 bases and J 14 bases; nucleotides not matched to a gene: 14. Germline CDR1 reads LNHNV; CDR2 reads YYDKDF (reference sequence). This CDR3 is 15 amino acids long. Written as DNA, the CDR3 is TGTGCCACCAGCCCGTCCCGGGACAGGTTAAGGTCCCTCCACTTT. This codes for CATSPSRDRLRSLHF. The variable domain in full, with the rest retrieved from reference TRBV15 and TRBJ1-6, is DAMVIQNPRYQVTQFGKPVTLSCSQTLNHNVMYWYQQKSSQAPKLLFHYYDKDFNNEADTPDNFQSRRPNTSFCFLDIRSPGLGDTAMYLCATSPSRDRLRSLHFGNGTRLTVT.

CDR3 residues: CASRFIVGDYGYTF. The CDR3 bases are TGTGCCAGCAGGTTTATCGTGGGAGACTATGGCTACACCTTC. The V and J genes are TRBV27 and TRBJ1-2; the D is unclear. The V gene's germline CDR1 is MNHEY and CDR2 SMNVEV (reference sequence). V lost 6 bases, J lost 3 bases, and 14 bases lay in between. This CDR3 has 14 residues.

This chain joins TRBV4-3 and TRBJ1-1, with D maybe TRBD1 (5 bases). Germline CDR1 reads LGHNA; CDR2 reads YSLEER. This CDR3 contains 14 residues. V dropped 1 base and J dropped 4 bases, with 10 bases sitting between them. The CDR3 spells CASSQGRVSTEAFF. CDR3 sequence (DNA): TGCGCCAGCAGCCAAGGCAGGGTGAGCACTGAAGCTTTCTTT.

This CDR3 is CASSPLGQGKNIQYF. The CDR3 DNA reads TGTGCCAGCAGTCCCCTCGGACAGGGTAAAAACATTCAGTACTTC. This chain links TRBV6-2 or TRBV6-3 with TRBJ2-4; 8 nucleotides line up with TRBD1. The CDR3 loop spans 15 amino acids. Germline assignment: CDR1 MNHEY and CDR2 SVGEGT. The V and J ends lost 5 bases and 4 bases, in that order; junction bases with no gene match: 7.

The chain is built from TRBV6-1 and TRBJ2-1; 14 bases agree with TRBD2. CDR3 length equals 15 residues. Looked up from germline, CDR1 is MNHNS and CDR2 is SASEGT. Trimming removed 2 bases from V and 7 bases from J; junction bases left unmatched: 1. The CDR3 nucleotides read TGTGCCAGCAGTGAACGGACTAGCGGGAGGAATGAGCAGTTCTTC. It is translated as CASSERTSGRNEQFF.

The chain uses TRBV28 and TRBJ2-1; 9 bases agree with TRBD1. V shed 2 bases, J shed 5 bases, and the junction held 4 bases outside the gene matches. CDR1 and CDR2 from the germline V gene are MDHEN and SYDVKM. The CDR3 runs to 15 residues. The CDR3, as DNA: TGTGCCAGCAGTTTAACGGGACAGGGCGACAATGAGCAGTTCTTC. It yields the protein CASSLTGQGDNEQFF. The complete variable domain, with remaining parts taken from reference TRBV28 and TRBJ2-1, reads DVKVTQSSRYLVKRTGEKVFLECVQDMDHENMFWYRQDPGLGLRLIYFSYDVKMKEKGDIPEGYSVSREKKERFSLILESASTNQTSMYLCASSLTGQGDNEQFFGPGTRLTVL.

This chain links TRBV27 with TRBJ1-5, with TRBD1 matching 7 bases. The junction had 10 bases not matched to a gene; V was cut back by 4 bases and J by 7 bases. The length of the CDR3 is 15 residues. The V gene's germline CDR1 is MNHEY and CDR2 SMNVEV (reference sequence). The CDR3 DNA follows: TGTGCCAGCAGTTCTGCGGGACAGATTGGGCAGCCCCAGCATTTT. This gives the protein CASSSAGQIGQPQHF.

This chain connects TRBV5-1 to TRBJ2-5; 11 bases line up with TRBD1. CDR1 is SGHRS and CDR2 is YFSETQ in the germline V gene. This CDR3 region has 16 residues. V lost 4 bases to trimming and J lost 4 bases; unmatched junction nucleotides: 9. CDR3 sequence: CASSPGQGAAIETQYF. The CDR3 nucleotides read TGCGCCAGCAGCCCCGGACAGGGGGCAGCTATAGAGACCCAGTACTTC.

This sequence joins TRBV5-1 and TRBJ1-1; 8 nucleotides agree with TRBD1. With V trimmed by 4 bases and J by 4 bases, 6 bases remained unmatched. The length of the CDR3 is 14 residues. Germline assignment: CDR1 SGHRS and CDR2 YFSETQ. The CDR3 DNA sequence: TGCGCCAGCAGCCCTGGACAGGGAGGCACTGAAGCTTTCTTT. This encodes CASSPGQGGTEAFF.